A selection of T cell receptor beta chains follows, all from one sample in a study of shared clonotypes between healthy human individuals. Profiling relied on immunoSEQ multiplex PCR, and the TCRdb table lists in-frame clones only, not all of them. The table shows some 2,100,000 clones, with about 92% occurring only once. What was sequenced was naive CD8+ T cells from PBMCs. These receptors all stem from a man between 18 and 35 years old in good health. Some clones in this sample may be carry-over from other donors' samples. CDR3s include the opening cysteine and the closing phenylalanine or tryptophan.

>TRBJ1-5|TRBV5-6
CASSLTEGNQPQHF
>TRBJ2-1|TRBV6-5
CASSYSLGVEQFF
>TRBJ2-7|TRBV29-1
CSVGGPPYEQYF
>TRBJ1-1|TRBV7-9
CASSLGGVEAFF
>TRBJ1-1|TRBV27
CASSFAGEAFF
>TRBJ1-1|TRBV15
CATSRDLDRGGGTEAFF
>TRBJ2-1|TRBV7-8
CASMGRPTYNEQFF
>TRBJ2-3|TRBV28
CASNTQGGADTQYF
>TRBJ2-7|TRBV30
CAWSPGQVLLEQYF
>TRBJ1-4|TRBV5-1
CASSLVGGLDKEKLFF
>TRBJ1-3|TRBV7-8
CASSYYRENTIYF
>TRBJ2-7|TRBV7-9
CASSHLAAYEQYF
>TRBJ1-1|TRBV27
CASSLNRESRTEAFF
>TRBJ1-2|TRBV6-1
CASREDRANGYTF
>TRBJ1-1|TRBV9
CASSPTGTGRAFF
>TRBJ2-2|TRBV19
CASSTIYGVITGELFF
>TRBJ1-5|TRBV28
CASSRTGPYQPQHF
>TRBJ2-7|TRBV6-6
CASSYIDRGYEQYF
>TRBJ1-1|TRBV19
CASSLGVNTEAFF
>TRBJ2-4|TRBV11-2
CASSLGGLGNIQYF
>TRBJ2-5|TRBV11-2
CASGRPQLADETQYF
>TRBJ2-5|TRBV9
CASSPEGDRETQYF
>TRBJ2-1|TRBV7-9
CASSELAGSNEQFF
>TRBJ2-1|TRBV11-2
CASSDRGGGLTYNEQFF
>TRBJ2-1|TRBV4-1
CASSQDWDRGHWEQFF
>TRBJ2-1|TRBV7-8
CASSWGLAGSLSYNEQFF
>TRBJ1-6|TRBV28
CASSSGTGVSPLHF
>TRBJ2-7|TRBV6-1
CASRLYEQYF
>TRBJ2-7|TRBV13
CASSPTSGREGAGVKYF
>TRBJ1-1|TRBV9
CASSWSQKPDGNTEAFF
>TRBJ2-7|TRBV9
CASSPDAYEQYF
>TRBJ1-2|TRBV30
CAWSVRGVNYGYTF
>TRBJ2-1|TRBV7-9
CASSSGLAGGRNEQFF
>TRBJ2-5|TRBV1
CTSSQKRDKCQETQYF
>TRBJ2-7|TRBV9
CASSVGTGGSYEQYF
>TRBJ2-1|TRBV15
CATSRVAGLASNEQFF
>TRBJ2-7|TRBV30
CAWSVRSGRAPYEQYF
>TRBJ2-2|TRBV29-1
CSVEIVSGTGVTGELFF
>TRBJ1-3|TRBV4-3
CASSQVGENTIYF
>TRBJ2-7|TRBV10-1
CASSPSGSLYEQYF